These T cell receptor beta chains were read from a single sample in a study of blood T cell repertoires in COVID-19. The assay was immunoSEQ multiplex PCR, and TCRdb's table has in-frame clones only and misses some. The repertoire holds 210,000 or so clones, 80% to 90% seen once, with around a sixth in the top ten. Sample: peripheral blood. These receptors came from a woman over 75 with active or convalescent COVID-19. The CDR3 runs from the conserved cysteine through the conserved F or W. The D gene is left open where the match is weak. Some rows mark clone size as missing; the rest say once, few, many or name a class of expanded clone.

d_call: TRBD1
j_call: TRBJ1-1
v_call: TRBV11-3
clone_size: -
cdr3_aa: CASRSRGFEAFF
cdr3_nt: TGTGCCAGCAGATCCAGGGGGTTTGAAGCTTTCTTT

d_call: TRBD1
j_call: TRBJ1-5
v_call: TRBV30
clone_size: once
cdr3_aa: CAWRGGDVRGNQPQHF
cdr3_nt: TGTGCCTGGAGAGGGGGCGACGTTAGGGGCAATCAGCCCCAGCATTTT

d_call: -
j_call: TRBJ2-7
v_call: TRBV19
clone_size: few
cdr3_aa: CASSIGVSSYEQYF
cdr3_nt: TGTGCCAGTAGTATAGGAGTTTCCTCCTACGAGCAGTACTTC

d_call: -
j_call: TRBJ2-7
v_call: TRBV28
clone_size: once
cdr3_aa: CASSLWTNSYEQYF
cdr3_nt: TGTGCCAGCAGTTTATGGACTAACTCCTACGAGCAGTACTTC

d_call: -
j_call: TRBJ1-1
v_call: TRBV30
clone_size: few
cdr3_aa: CAWSVRNTEAFF
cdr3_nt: TGTGCCTGGAGTGTGCGGAACACTGAAGCTTTCTTT

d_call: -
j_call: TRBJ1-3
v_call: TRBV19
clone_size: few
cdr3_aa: CASTFRDSGNTIYF
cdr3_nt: TGTGCCAGTACTTTTCGGGACTCTGGAAACACCATATATTTT

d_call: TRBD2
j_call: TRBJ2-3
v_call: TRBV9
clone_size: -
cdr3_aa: CASSPHGGGSTDTQYF
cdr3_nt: TGTGCCAGCAGCCCCCATGGGGGGGGTAGCACAGATACGCAGTATTTT

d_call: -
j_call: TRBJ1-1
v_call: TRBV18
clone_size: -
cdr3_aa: CASSQGSNTEAFF
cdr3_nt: TGTGCCAGCTCCCAGGGATCGAACACTGAAGCTTTCTTT

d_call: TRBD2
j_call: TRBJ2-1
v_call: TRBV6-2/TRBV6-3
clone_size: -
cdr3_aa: CASSYSVGGRNNEQFF
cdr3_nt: TGTGCCAGCAGTTACTCGGTTGGCGGGAGGAACAATGAGCAGTTCTTC

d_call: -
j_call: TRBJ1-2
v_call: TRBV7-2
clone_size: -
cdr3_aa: CASSLASGGGNGYTF
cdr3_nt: TGTGCCAGCAGCTTAGCGAGTGGAGGAGGGAATGGCTACACCTTC

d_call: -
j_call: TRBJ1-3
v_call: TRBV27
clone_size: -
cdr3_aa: CASSLTAGSSGNTIYF
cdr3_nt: TGTGCCAGCAGTCTCACCGCAGGGTCTTCCGGAAACACCATATATTTT

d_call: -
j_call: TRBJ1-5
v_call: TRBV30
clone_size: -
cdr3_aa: CAWSGQVSNQPQHF
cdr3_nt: TGTGCCTGGAGTGGACAGGTTAGCAATCAGCCCCAGCATTTT

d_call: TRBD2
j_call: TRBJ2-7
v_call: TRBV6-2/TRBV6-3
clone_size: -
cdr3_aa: CASSSFGGGMSYEQYF
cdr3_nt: TGTGCCAGCAGTTCCTTCGGCGGGGGGATGTCCTACGAGCAGTACTTC

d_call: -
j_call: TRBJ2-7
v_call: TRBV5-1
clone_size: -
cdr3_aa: CASSLEGSVNSYEQYF
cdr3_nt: TGCGCCAGCAGCTTGGAGGGTAGCGTGAACTCCTACGAGCAGTACTTC

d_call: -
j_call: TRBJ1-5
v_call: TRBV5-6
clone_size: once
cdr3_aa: CASSSAGLVPQHF
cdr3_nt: TGTGCCAGCAGTTCCGCAGGGCTTGTGCCCCAGCATTTT

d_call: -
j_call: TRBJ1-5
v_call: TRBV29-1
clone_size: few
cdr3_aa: CSVADGLLGNQPQHF
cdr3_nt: TGCAGCGTCGCCGACGGACTTTTGGGCAATCAGCCCCAGCATTTT

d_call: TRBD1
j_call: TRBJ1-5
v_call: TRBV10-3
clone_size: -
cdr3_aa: CAISGGTGDQPQHF
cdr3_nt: TGTGCCATCAGTGGTGGGACAGGGGATCAGCCCCAGCATTTT

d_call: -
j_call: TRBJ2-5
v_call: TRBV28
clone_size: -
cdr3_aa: CASSRRLVPETQYF
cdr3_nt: TGTGCCAGCAGTCGCCGACTAGTTCCAGAGACCCAGTACTTC

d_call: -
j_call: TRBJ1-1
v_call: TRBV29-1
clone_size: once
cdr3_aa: CSVRIGANTEAFF
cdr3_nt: TGCAGCGTGCGGATAGGAGCGAACACTGAAGCTTTCTTT

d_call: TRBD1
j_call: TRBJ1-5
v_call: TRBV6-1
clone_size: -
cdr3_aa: CASSGRTGGGNQPQHF
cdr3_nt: TGTGCCAGCAGTGGACGGACAGGGGGGGGCAATCAGCCCCAGCATTTT

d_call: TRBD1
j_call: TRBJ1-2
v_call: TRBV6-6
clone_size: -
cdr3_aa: CASSPQGASGYTF
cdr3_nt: TGTGCCAGCAGCCCACAGGGGGCAAGTGGCTACACCTTC

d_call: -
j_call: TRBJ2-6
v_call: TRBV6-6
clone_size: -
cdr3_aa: CASSAIRSGANVLTF
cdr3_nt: TGTGCCAGCAGTGCGATACGCTCTGGGGCCAACGTCCTGACTTTC

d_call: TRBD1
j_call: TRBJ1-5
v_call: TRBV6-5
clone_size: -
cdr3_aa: CASKRTGSHNQPQHF
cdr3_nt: TGTGCCAGCAAGAGGACAGGGAGTCACAATCAGCCCCAGCATTTT

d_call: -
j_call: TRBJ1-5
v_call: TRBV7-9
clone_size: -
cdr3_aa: CASSPLQIHSNQPQHF
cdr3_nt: TGTGCCAGCAGCCCCTTACAGATCCATAGCAATCAGCCCCAGCATTTT

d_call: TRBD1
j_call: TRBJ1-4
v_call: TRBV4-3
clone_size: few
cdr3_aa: CASSQGRTGANEKLFF
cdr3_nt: TGCGCCAGCAGCCAAGGGCGAACAGGGGCTAATGAAAAACTGTTTTTT

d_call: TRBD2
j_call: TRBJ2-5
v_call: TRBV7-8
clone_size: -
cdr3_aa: CASSPGLAGYQETQYF
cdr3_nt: TGTGCCAGCAGCCCTGGACTAGCGGGGTACCAAGAGACCCAGTACTTC

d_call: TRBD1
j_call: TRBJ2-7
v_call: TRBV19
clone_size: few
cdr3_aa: CATSPTGGIYEQYF
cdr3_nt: TGTGCCACCTCACCGACAGGGGGAATTTACGAGCAGTACTTC

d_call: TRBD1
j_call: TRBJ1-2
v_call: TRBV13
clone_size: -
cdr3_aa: CASSPGTGGGYGYTF
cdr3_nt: TGTGCCAGCAGCCCCGGGACAGGGGGCGGCTATGGCTACACCTTC

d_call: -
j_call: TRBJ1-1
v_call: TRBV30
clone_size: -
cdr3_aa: CAWSVRGSTEAFF
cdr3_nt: TGTGCCTGGAGTGTACGGGGGAGCACTGAAGCTTTCTTT

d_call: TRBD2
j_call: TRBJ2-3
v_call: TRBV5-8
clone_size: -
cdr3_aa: CASSSGTSGSLIDTQYF
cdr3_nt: TGTGCCAGCAGCTCAGGGACTAGCGGGAGTCTTATAGATACGCAGTATTTT

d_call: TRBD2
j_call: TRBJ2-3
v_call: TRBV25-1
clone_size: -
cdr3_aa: CASSDRPPGLGADTQYF
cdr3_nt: TGTGCCAGCAGTGACCGACCCCCGGGACTAGGAGCAGATACGCAGTATTTT

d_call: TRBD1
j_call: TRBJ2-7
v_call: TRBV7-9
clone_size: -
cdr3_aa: CASSSPGQGRSYEQYF
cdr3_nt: TGTGCCAGCAGCTCCCCGGGACAGGGGAGGTCCTACGAGCAGTACTTC

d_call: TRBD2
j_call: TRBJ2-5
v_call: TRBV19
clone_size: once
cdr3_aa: CASSTRLLAGVIETQYF
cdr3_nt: TGTGCCAGTAGTACCCGCCTACTAGCGGGGGTCATTGAGACCCAGTACTTC

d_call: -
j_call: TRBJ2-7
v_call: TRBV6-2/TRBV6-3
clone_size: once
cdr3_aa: CASSADRDSHYEQYF
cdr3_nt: TGTGCCAGCAGTGCAGACCGGGACTCCCACTACGAGCAGTACTTC

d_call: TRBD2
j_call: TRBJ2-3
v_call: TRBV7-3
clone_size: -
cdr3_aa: CASSLAGGRDTQYF
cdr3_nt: TGTGCCAGCAGCTTAGCGGGGGGGCGAGATACGCAGTATTTT

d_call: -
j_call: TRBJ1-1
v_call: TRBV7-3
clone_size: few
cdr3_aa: CASSPTGREHTEAFF
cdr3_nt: TGTGCCAGCAGCCCCACGGGCAGGGAACACACTGAAGCTTTCTTT

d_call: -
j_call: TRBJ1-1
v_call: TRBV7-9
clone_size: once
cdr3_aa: CASSLVLGQRSNTEAFF
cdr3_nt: TGTGCCAGCAGCTTAGTGTTGGGGCAGAGATCGAACACTGAAGCTTTCTTT